What follows are 19 T cell receptor beta chains derived from one specimen sequenced in a study of T cell responses to AZD1222 COVID-19 vaccine (dated by TCRdb to 2020 to 2023). This specimen's time point label, per the study, means: about 28 days (+/-7) after the second vaccine dose. Library preparation was by the immunoSEQ multiplex PCR assay. The table comes from immuneACCESS by way of TCRdb, which keeps in-frame sequences with V and J called. Part of the clones is missing from these tables; in studies checked, under half for an unresolved V gene and the rest for unknown reasons. This sample gives approximately 77,000 clones in total; 80% to 90% of them show up just once. The ten top clones hold roughly 3.2% of the sample. Material: peripheral blood, obtained 28 days after the second AZD1222 dose. All receptors derive from an adult who received the AZD1222 COVID-19 vaccine.

This clone was seen only once. This chain connects TRBV14 to TRBJ2-5, with D perhaps matching TRBD2 (6 bases). The CDR3 contains 16 residues. CDR1 is SGHDN, CDR2 FVKESK, per germline. V gave up 1 base and J gave up 5 bases, with 17 bases separating them. In nucleotides, the CDR3 is TGTGCCAGCAGCCAAGGCGCACTAGCCCCTGGGGAGACCCAGTACTTC. The encoded protein is CASSQGALAPGETQYF.

The chain joins TRBV28 to TRBJ2-7, with TRBD2 identical over 10 bases. Trimming took 6 bases from V and 5 from J; bases not matched to a gene: 16. The length of the CDR3 is 17 residues. Germline V gives CDR1 MDHEN, CDR2 SYDVKM. CDR3 in amino acids: CASSPGLAERGTHEQYF. In nucleotides, the CDR3 is TGTGCCAGCAGCCCCGGACTAGCGGAGAGGGGTACCCACGAGCAGTACTTC. Combining the CDR3 with reference TRBV28 and TRBJ2-7 gives the whole variable domain DVKVTQSSRYLVKRTGEKVFLECVQDMDHENMFWYRQDPGLGLRLIYFSYDVKMKEKGDIPEGYSVSREKKERFSLILESASTNQTSMYLCASSPGLAERGTHEQYFGPGTRLTVT.

This chain connects TRBV9 to TRBJ1-1; tentative D call: TRBD1 (6 bases). V was pared by 0 bases and J by 1 base, with 10 bases between. Germline-derived CDR1 and CDR2 are SGDLS and YYNGEE. The CDR3 loop spans 15 amino acids. As DNA, the CDR3 is TGTGCCAGCAGCGTAGGTGGGGGGCCGAACACTGAAGCTTTCTTT. Translation: CASSVGGGPNTEAFF.

The chain combines TRBV7-6 with TRBJ1-6; 9 nucleotides agree with TRBD1. The germline CDR1 and CDR2 sequences are SGHVS and FNYEAQ. V lost 5 bases, J lost 7 bases, and 6 bases stayed unmatched. The CDR3 has 15 amino acids. As DNA, the CDR3 is TGTGCCAGCAGCCCTAGAGGACAGGGGAATTCACCCCTCCACTTT. Encoded protein: CASSPRGQGNSPLHF.

The chain is built from TRBV10-3 and TRBJ1-1, with D possibly matching TRBD1 (6 bases). Germline lookup yields CDR1 ENHRY and CDR2 SYGVKD. The germline V and J ends were trimmed by 3 bases and 0 bases, with 11 bases remaining between them. CDR3 length equals 15 residues. The CDR3 DNA reads as TGTGCCATCAGTGACCCACGGACAGTGAACACTGAAGCTTTCTTT. Its translation: CAISDPRTVNTEAFF.

The chain uses TRBV2 and TRBJ1-2; weak D call: TRBD1 (5 bases). V was pared by 5 bases and J by 2 bases, with 15 bases between. The CDR3 has 15 residues. Germline lookup yields CDR1 SNHLY and CDR2 FYNNEI. CDR3 bases: TGTGCCAGCAGTATCGAACGGGACTTCAACTATGGCTACACCTTC. It yields the protein CASSIERDFNYGYTF.

CDR3 loop: CASSRRDSLSYEQYF. The CDR3 DNA is TGTGCCAGCAGCCGCCGGGACAGCCTATCCTACGAGCAGTACTTC. This chain uses TRBV5-6 with TRBJ2-7; 7 positions match TRBD1. Germline lookup yields CDR1 SGHDT and CDR2 YYEEEE. CDR3 length: 15 residues. The V gene end was trimmed by 4 bases and the J gene end by 1 base; junction bases not matched to a gene: 8.

A single count supports this clone. This chain uses TRBV3-1 (or the pseudogene TRBV3-2) with TRBJ2-7; TRBD1 might be the D (6 bases). CDR3 length equals 16 residues. In germline, CDR1 is LGHDT, CDR2 YNNKEL (reference sequence). V gave up 4 bases and J gave up 3 bases, with 19 bases separating them. The CDR3 here is CASSPSVGAVIYEQYF. The CDR3 coding sequence is TGTGCCAGCAGCCCCTCGGTGGGGGCGGTTATCTACGAGCAGTACTTC.

This clone was seen a single time. The rearrangement links TRBV7-3 to TRBJ2-3; D perhaps matches TRBD2 (6 bases). V dropped 3 bases and J dropped 3 bases, with 10 bases sitting between them. The CDR3 length is 14 residues. Germline lookup yields CDR1 SGHTA and CDR2 FQGTGA. The chain's CDR3 is CASSFLGGTDTQYF. CDR3 nucleotides: TGTGCCAGCAGCTTTCTTGGGGGGACAGATACGCAGTATTTT.

The chain couples TRBV19 to TRBJ1-4; weak D call: TRBD1 (6 bases). Germline assignment: CDR1 LNHDA and CDR2 SQIVND (reference sequence). This CDR3 is built from 16 residues. V was cut by 1 base and J by 0 bases, with 9 bases left in between. The CDR3 DNA sequence: TGTGCCAGTAGTATAGGGACAGCTGCAACTAATGAAAAACTGTTTTTT. Residues: CASSIGTAATNEKLFF.

V gene TRBV19 combines with J gene TRBJ1-2, with D hard to call. The V end lost 5 bases, the J end lost 2 bases, and 15 bases lay between the germline ends. This CDR3 is built from 15 residues. CDR1 LNHDA and CDR2 SQIVND come from the germline V gene (reference sequence). The CDR3 nucleotides are TGTGCCAGTAGTGAGTCGGCATGGGGAAACTATGGCTACACCTTC. Translating gives CASSESAWGNYGYTF.

V usage is TRBV19 and J usage is TRBJ1-5; D is uncertain. The CDR3 is 15 residues long. Germline CDR1 LNHDA, CDR2 SQIVND (reference sequence). Between the trimmed V and J ends, which lost 3 bases and 4 bases, there was a span of 13 bases. The CDR3 bases are TGTGCCAGTAGTATTCTTCCTAATCTTAATCAGCCCCAGCATTTT. The encoded protein is CASSILPNLNQPQHF. The full variable domain, its missing parts supplied by reference TRBV19 and TRBJ1-5, is DGGITQSPKYLFRKEGQNVTLSCEQNLNHDAMYWYRQDPGQGLRLIYYSQIVNDFQKGDIAEGYSVSREKKESFPLTVTSAQKNPTAFYLCASSILPNLNQPQHFGDGTRLSIL.

The chain has TRBV29-1 and TRBJ1-1; D is uncertain. This CDR3 is 11 amino acids long. V was clipped by 4 bases and J by 6 bases, with 9 bases between them. CDR1 and CDR2 (germline): SQVTM, ANQGSEA. The CDR3 protein is CSVVLGPEAFF. The CDR3 coding sequence is TGCAGCGTTGTGCTAGGGCCTGAAGCTTTCTTT.

The chain combines TRBV6-2 or TRBV6-3 with TRBJ2-7; TRBD1 agrees at 9 bases. CDR3 length: 15 residues. After removal of 4 bases from V and 9 bases from J, the junction contained 13 bases not matched to a gene. Germline V gene data show CDR1 as MNHEY and CDR2 as SVGEGT. The CDR3 sequence is CASSSAKTGGIGQYF. The CDR3 DNA follows: TGTGCCAGCAGTTCAGCGAAGACAGGGGGTATTGGGCAGTACTTC.

The chain couples TRBV24-1 to TRBJ2-1, with TRBD1 matching 7 bases. J lost 0 bases, V lost 4 bases, and 5 bases had no gene match. Germline-derived CDR1 and CDR2 are KGHDR and SFDVKD. The CDR3 length is 16 residues. CDR3 DNA sequence: TGTGCCACCAGTGAGTCGACAGGGCGCTCCTACAATGAGCAGTTCTTC. This sequence encodes CATSESTGRSYNEQFF.

The genes are TRBV9 and TRBJ2-1, with a possible D match to TRBD2 (6 bases). The CDR3 runs to 12 residues. CDR1 and CDR2 from the germline V gene are SGDLS and YYNGEE. V lost 3 bases, J lost 8 bases, and 9 bases lay in between. CDR3 nucleotide sequence: TGTGCCAGCAGCGGACTAGTACATGAGCAGTTCTTC. Residues: CASSGLVHEQFF.

The chain links TRBV3-1 (or the pseudogene TRBV3-2) to TRBJ2-5; 12 bases line up with TRBD2. Trimming at V came to 0 bases and at J to 3 bases, leaving 5 bases not matched to a gene. The V gene's germline CDR1 is LGHDT and CDR2 YNNKEL (reference sequence). This CDR3 spans 17 amino acids. CDR3 amino acids: CASSQDLAGGQEETQYF. DNA for the CDR3: TGTGCCAGCAGCCAAGACCTAGCGGGGGGGCAGGAAGAGACCCAGTACTTC.

The rearrangement uses TRBV7-3 and TRBJ2-2; no firm D call. V was trimmed by 5 bases and J by 1 base, leaving 8 bases between them. This CDR3 comprises 14 residues. Germline-derived CDR1 and CDR2 are SGHTA and FQGTGA. The DNA of the CDR3 is TGTGCCAGCAGCCTCTACAGGAACACCGGGGAGCTGTTTTTT. This sequence encodes CASSLYRNTGELFF.

The CDR3 DNA reads as TGTGCCAGCAGTTACAGATCGGATCAGCCCCAGCATTTT. This translates into CASSYRSDQPQHF. The J gene is TRBJ1-5, the V gene TRBV2; unclear D gene. Germline V gives CDR1 SNHLY, CDR2 FYNNEI. CDR3 size: 13 residues. The germline V and J ends were trimmed by 5 bases and 5 bases, with 10 bases remaining between them.